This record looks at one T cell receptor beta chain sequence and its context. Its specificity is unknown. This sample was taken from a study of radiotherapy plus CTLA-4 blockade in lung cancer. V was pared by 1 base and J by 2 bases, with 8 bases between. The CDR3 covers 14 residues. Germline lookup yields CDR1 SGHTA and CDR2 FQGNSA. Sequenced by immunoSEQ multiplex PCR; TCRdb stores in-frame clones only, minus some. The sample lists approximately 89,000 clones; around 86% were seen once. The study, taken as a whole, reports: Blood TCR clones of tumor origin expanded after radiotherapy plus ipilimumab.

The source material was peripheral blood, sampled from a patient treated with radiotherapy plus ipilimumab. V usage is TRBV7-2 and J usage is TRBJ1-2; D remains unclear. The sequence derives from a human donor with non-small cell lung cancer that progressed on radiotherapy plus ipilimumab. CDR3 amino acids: CASSLGVTNYGYTF. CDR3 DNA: TGTGCCAGCAGCTTAGGTGTCACGAACTATGGCTACACCTTC.